This TCR beta chain was identified in a study of beta chain features in type 1 diabetes. Study summary: No patient-donor differences in age, gender, total cells or subset yield. Points from the study as a whole: A cDNA-based sequencing approach could over-represent cells with high TCR expression.

Reverse transcription of all isolated RNA meant that expressed TCRB transcripts were sequenced. The data were produced by immunoSEQ multiplex PCR, yet TCRdb's version contains in-frame clones alone and is incomplete. Of 350,000 to 400,000 clones listed, over 12% are singletons. CDR1 and CDR2 (germline): WSHSY, SAAADI. This CDR3 is 14 amino acids long. V shed 1 base and J shed 6 bases, with 10 bases lying between them. The sample holds a few counts of this clone. As yet, its antigen is unknown. V is TRBV10-2 and J is TRBJ2-1; weak D call: TRBD1 (5 bases). Input material: naive CD4+ T cells from blood. The source of this sequence is a woman under 30 in good health. This CDR3 is CASSEWTRPNEQFF. In DNA form, the CDR3 reads TGCGCCAGCAGTGAGTGGACAAGGCCCAATGAGCAGTTCTTC.